The clone carrying this TCR beta chain appeared many times. Its antigen is unidentified. Excluded were patients with other autoimmune diseases, uncontrolled infections, pregnancy or lactation. Serum thyroxine and TRAb, along with clinical symptoms, thyroid ultrasound and orbital computed tomography, were what diagnosis relied on. There are 14 residues in the CDR3. Germline V lookup: CDR1 SNHLY, CDR2 FYNNEI. V was pared by 3 bases and J by 5 bases, with 11 bases between. This entry comes from a study of Graves' ophthalmopathy and Graves' hyperthyroidism. Findings of the study overall: Ophthalmopathy progression cases were predicted by the model with 70.59% sensitivity and 72% to 80% specificity. Researchers report that a 13-signature model separated ophthalmopathy from stable hyperthyroidism, posting about 90% sensitivity and less than 82% specificity.

Scientists amplified the TCR beta CDR3 regions from RNA transcripts. In the first round, RT-PCR was carried out with HTBI primers, and a multiplex PCR formed the second round. TCRdb called the multiplex PCR reads again in MiXCR, with one record for every CDR3 protein. The sample includes around 1,000,000 distinct CDR3 sequences, about 38% of them seen just once. Sequenced: peripheral blood or thyroid tissue (not recorded which). This sequence joins TRBV2 and TRBJ1-5; D remains ambiguous. This receptor was identified in an adult man with Graves' hyperthyroidism. CDR3 in DNA: TGTGCCAGCAGTGAGGACGACGGTTATCAGCCCCAGCATTTT. It codes for CASSEDDGYQPQHF.